This T cell receptor (beta chain) emerged from a study of CD8 T cells in ankylosing spondylitis (dated by TCRdb to about 2017). About the investigation overall: T cell receptor beta repertoires were profiled in healthy donors and ankylosing spondylitis patients so that disease-linked TCR variants could be found. In total, the full study cohort was made up of about 110 healthy donors and roughly 27 ankylosing spondylitis patients. Samples of peripheral blood were taken, and for ankylosing spondylitis patients, synovial fluid was collected as well.

TCRdb shows the sequencer as Illumina HiSeq 2500. TCR beta libraries were prepared by quantitative 5'-RACE with molecular barcodes. In the original analysis: Disease-linked TCR variants were identified with a new computational method built on a probabilistic model of VDJ rearrangement. Starting from the raw public reads, TCRdb applied fastp trimming at Q25, assembled clones with MiXCR and retained in-frame beta chains. Identical CDR3 protein sequences are pooled into one entry, listed with their most common genes and DNA. These V and J calls rely on TCRdb rather than the paper's analysis. The sample has around 120,000 distinct CDR3 sequences on record, about 24% of them singletons. The biggest ten clones account for approximately 13% of the sample. Synovial fluid samples and blood samples obtained from the same ankylosing spondylitis patients were matched. The study at large found these results: Some of the motif variants had been reported before in the synovial fluid and blood of reactive arthritis patients, a finding that suggests common disease-initiation mechanisms. Blood from ankylosing spondylitis patients appeared to be characterized by a TCR beta motif made up of under ten highly homologous amino acid variants. A CD8+ phenotype was shown by the disease-linked clones, which were found at relatively low frequencies in peripheral blood. According to the report, matched synovial fluid samples from ankylosing spondylitis patients were significantly enriched for the disease-linked clones.

As to this clonotype: Its binding antigen is unknown. It has no much larger one-base neighbor in the sample; base qualities were not kept.

The sequence derives from a male donor with ankylosing spondylitis. Sequencing was done on a sample of synovial fluid, either unsorted or a sorted T cell fraction (not recorded which).

The CDR3 is CASSPIGVILEKLFF. Read as DNA, the sequence is TGTGCCAGCAGTCCCATAGGGGTCATACTTGAAAAACTGTTTTTT. The receptor chain draws on TRBV27 and TRBJ1-4; a tentative D call is TRBD1 (5 bases match). Between the V and J ends, shortened by 5 bases and 7 bases respectively, the junction contains 17 bases. From the germline V gene (reference sequence), CDR1 is MNHEY and CDR2 is SMNVEV. From its cysteine to its phenylalanine, the CDR3 spans 15 amino acids. The sequence is cut down to CDR3 DNA, 45 bases in frame from base 1.